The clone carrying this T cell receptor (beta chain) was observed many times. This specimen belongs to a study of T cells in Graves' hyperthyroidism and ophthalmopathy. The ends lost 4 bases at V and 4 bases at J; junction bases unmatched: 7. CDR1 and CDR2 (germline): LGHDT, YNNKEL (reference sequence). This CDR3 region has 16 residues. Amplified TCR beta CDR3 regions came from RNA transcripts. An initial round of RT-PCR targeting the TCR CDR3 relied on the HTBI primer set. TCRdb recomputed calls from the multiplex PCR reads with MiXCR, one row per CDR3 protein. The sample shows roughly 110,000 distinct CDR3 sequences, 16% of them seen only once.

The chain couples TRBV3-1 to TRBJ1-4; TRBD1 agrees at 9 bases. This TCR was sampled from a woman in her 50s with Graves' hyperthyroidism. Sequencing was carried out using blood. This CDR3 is CASSLGQGGSNEKLFF. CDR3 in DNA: TGTGCCAGCAGCCTGGGACAGGGAGGGAGTAATGAAAAACTGTTTTTT.